This T cell receptor beta chain was retrieved from a study of T cells in Graves' hyperthyroidism and ophthalmopathy. TCR beta CDR3 region amplification was performed from RNA transcripts. TCR CDR3 regions were first amplified by RT-PCR with HTBI primers. TCRdb independently ran MiXCR on the multiplex PCR reads; one entry per CDR3 protein. The sample records under 650,000 distinct CDR3 sequences, 15% to 20% being singletons. Extraction of PBMCs used roughly 10 ml of fresh peripheral blood. The clonotype comes from a woman aged 25 to 39 with Graves' hyperthyroidism. Specimen: blood.

The CDR3 DNA sequence: TGTGCCAGCAGCGTATGGCGCGGGGGCGGGGAGCTGTTTTTT. It is translated as CASSVWRGGGELFF. The rearrangement links TRBV9 to TRBJ2-2, with 7 bases fitting TRBD2. With 1 base clipped from V and 7 bases from J, the junction kept 4 bases outside the gene matches. This CDR3 spans 14 amino acids. The germline V gene encodes CDR1 SGDLS and CDR2 YYNGEE. The whole variable domain, remainder taken from reference TRBV9 and TRBJ2-2, is DSGVTQTPKHLITATGQRVTLRCSPRSGDLSVYWYQQSLDQGLQFLIQYYNGEERAKGNILERFSAQQFPDLHSELNLSSLELGDSALYFCASSVWRGGGELFFGEGSRLTVL.